Below, one T cell receptor beta chain is given with its context. CDR3 length equals 17 residues. Germline lookup yields CDR1 MGHRA and CDR2 YSYEKL. V gave up 4 bases and J gave up 1 base; unmatched junction bases: 1. The sample is drawn from a study of blood T cell repertoires in COVID-19. TCRdb keeps only in-frame clones here, not all; method: immunoSEQ multiplex PCR. Of under 350,000 clones detected, 80% to 90% appear once; the ten largest clones hold 4% to 5%. Material for sequencing was PBMCs or T cells enriched from blood (not recorded which). This chain connects TRBV4-1 to TRBJ2-2, with TRBD2 matching over 15 bases. This TCR was recovered from a middle-aged woman with acute COVID-19. This CDR3 is CASSPGLAGGNTGELFF. CDR3 nucleotide sequence: TGCGCCAGCAGCCCGGGACTAGCGGGGGGGAACACCGGGGAGCTGTTTTTT.